The 29 T cell receptor beta chains below were found in one sample sequenced in a study of shared clonotypes between healthy human individuals. Produced via immunoSEQ multiplex PCR; TCRdb's table is partial and in-frame only. The table has approximately 640,000 clones, 72% seen once. The sequenced sample consisted of memory CD4+ T cells sorted from blood. Subset of the sample: CD45RA-negative fraction. Every receptor here comes from a woman younger than 45 in good health.

J is TRBJ1-5 and V is TRBV28; 10 nucleotides align to TRBD1. J was trimmed by 3 bases and V by 6 bases; bases with no gene match: 14. In germline, CDR1 is MDHEN, CDR2 SYDVKM. The CDR3 sequence is 18 residues long. The CDR3 DNA follows: TGTGCCAGCAGCGGCGGGCTCCTGGGACAGGGGACCAATCAGCCCCAGCATTTT. Protein: CASSGGLLGQGTNQPQHF. Full variable domain (outside the CDR3, taken from reference TRBV28 and TRBJ1-5): DVKVTQSSRYLVKRTGEKVFLECVQDMDHENMFWYRQDPGLGLRLIYFSYDVKMKEKGDIPEGYSVSREKKERFSLILESASTNQTSMYLCASSGGLLGQGTNQPQHFGDGTRLSIL.

The V and J genes are TRBV6-6 and TRBJ1-1, with D hard to call. Trimming pared 5 bases from V and 1 base from J, leaving 11 bases between. There are 14 residues in the CDR3. Germline V lookup: CDR1 MNHNY, CDR2 SVGAGI (reference sequence). The CDR3 sequence is CASSEIFGNTEAFF. The CDR3 DNA sequence: TGTGCCAGCAGTGAGATTTTTGGGAACACTGAAGCTTTCTTT.

Concerning this clone: With only one base between it and a far larger clone, this is likely a read error. This sample also contains other DNA sequences that code for the same CDR3. The chain couples TRBV2 to TRBJ2-7; a weak D match, TRBD1 (6 bases). V lost 6 bases and J 5 bases, leaving 17 bases between the germline ends. The CDR3 covers 14 residues. Per the germline V gene, CDR1 is SNHLY and CDR2 is FYNNEI. CDR3: CASSRDNGAHEQYF. The CDR3 nucleotides are TGTGCCAGCAGCAGGGACAATGGAGCCCACGAGCAGTACTTC.

The rearrangement joins TRBV19 to TRBJ1-2; D ambiguous. Germline V lookup: CDR1 LNHDA, CDR2 SQIVND (reference sequence). With 1 base removed from V and 0 bases from J, the gap between germline ends came to 12 bases. This CDR3 comprises 16 residues. The CDR3 protein is CASSIGGQAANYGYTF. DNA for the CDR3: TGTGCCAGTAGTATAGGCGGCCAAGCCGCTAACTATGGCTACACCTTC.

The chain carries TRBV30 and TRBJ2-7; 7 nucleotides align to TRBD1. Germline assignment: CDR1 GTSNPN and CDR2 SVGIG (reference sequence). V shed 7 bases and J 7 bases; nucleotides not matched to a gene: 13. The CDR3 has 13 residues. CDR3 bases: TGTGCCTCCCGCCGAGGGGGCGGCGGGGAGCAGTACTTC. Translation: CASRRGGGGEQYF.

A few counts support this clone. The chain carries TRBV29-1 and TRBJ1-4, with D perhaps matching TRBD1 (5 bases). Germline V gene sequence: CDR1 SQVTM, CDR2 ANQGSEA. Trimming cost V 6 bases and J 4 bases, with 15 bases left between them. The CDR3 is made up of 14 amino acids. CDR3 in amino acids: CSVPADSYNEKLFF. CDR3 sequence (DNA): TGCAGCGTCCCCGCTGACAGCTATAATGAAAAACTGTTTTTT.

The chain employs TRBV6-1 and TRBJ2-7, with D maybe TRBD2 (6 bases). Per the germline V gene, CDR1 is MNHNS and CDR2 is SASEGT. V was clipped by 7 bases and J by 7 bases, with 17 bases between them. The CDR3 length is 13 residues. The CDR3 nucleotides read TGTGCCAGCATTTCCGATGGGGGGTTAGAGCAGTACTTC. Protein: CASISDGGLEQYF.

V usage is TRBV5-6 and J usage is TRBJ2-2, with TRBD1 identical over 8 bases. The CDR3 extends over 14 amino acids. CDR1 and CDR2 from the germline V gene are SGHDT and YYEEEE. The V and J ends lost 5 bases and 5 bases, in that order; junction bases with no gene match: 5. CDR3 nucleotides: TGTGCCAGCAGAATCAGGGGGCGGACCGGGGAGCTGTTTTTT. Its translation: CASRIRGRTGELFF.

This chain joins TRBV14 and TRBJ1-3; D uncertain. The germline V gene encodes CDR1 SGHDN and CDR2 FVKESK. The CDR3 consists of 12 residues. Deletions cut 1 base from V and 16 bases from J, with 14 bases between. The CDR3 loop is CASSQGQVSAYF. CDR3 nucleotides: TGTGCCAGCAGCCAAGGTCAAGTCTCCGCTTATTTT.

A few counts support this clone. This chain uses TRBV28 with TRBJ2-3; a possible D gene is TRBD2 (5 bases). This CDR3 has 16 amino acids. The ends were cut back, 8 bases at V and 0 bases at J, with 18 bases in the middle. Per the germline V gene, CDR1 is MDHEN and CDR2 is SYDVKM. The CDR3, as DNA: TGTGCCAGCCCCCGAACTAGGACCCCTAGCACAGATACGCAGTATTTT. Protein sequence: CASPRTRTPSTDTQYF.

The chain couples TRBV28 to TRBJ2-2, with D possibly TRBD2 on 6 matching bases. Germline CDR1 MDHEN, CDR2 SYDVKM. The CDR3 is 14 amino acids. V lost 2 bases, J lost 4 bases, and 8 bases lay in between. The CDR3: CASSLGGFTGELFF. DNA of the CDR3: TGTGCCAGCAGTTTAGGGGGGTTCACCGGGGAGCTGTTTTTT. Combining the CDR3 with reference TRBV28 and TRBJ2-2 gives the whole variable domain DVKVTQSSRYLVKRTGEKVFLECVQDMDHENMFWYRQDPGLGLRLIYFSYDVKMKEKGDIPEGYSVSREKKERFSLILESASTNQTSMYLCASSLGGFTGELFFGEGSRLTVL.

V gene TRBV7-9 combines with J gene TRBJ1-1, with 9 positions matching TRBD1. The V gene's germline CDR1 is SEHNR and CDR2 FQNEAQ (reference sequence). V trimming: 8 bases; J trimming: 4 bases; junction bases outside the gene matches: 8. This CDR3 region has 14 residues. In DNA form, the CDR3 reads TGTGCCAGCGTACAGGGGGCGGTCGGCACTGAAGCTTTCTTT. Translated: CASVQGAVGTEAFF.

This clone appeared a few times. The V call is TRBV5-1, the J call TRBJ2-1; 8 positions match TRBD1. CDR3 length: 15 residues. Germline assignment: CDR1 SGHRS and CDR2 YFSETQ. The junction had 9 bases not matched to a gene; V was cut back by 4 bases and J by 6 bases. The CDR3 protein is CASSIIDRGSNEQFF. CDR3 DNA: TGCGCCAGCAGCATAATTGACAGGGGTAGCAATGAGCAGTTCTTC.

A few counts support this clone. The genes are TRBV7-2 and TRBJ2-7, with TRBD2 matching over 8 bases. V was clipped by 4 bases and J by 2 bases; unmatched bases: 10. Germline CDR1 is SGHTA and CDR2 is FQGNSA. The CDR3 consists of 16 residues. The CDR3 DNA sequence: TGTGCCAGCAGCTCAGAAGGGCTAGCGGGTACCTACGAGCAGTACTTC. Protein product: CASSSEGLAGTYEQYF.

The CDR3 sequence: CATGTGGYGYTF. The DNA for the CDR3 is TGTGCCACCGGGACAGGGGGCTATGGCTACACCTTC. The chain joins TRBV28 to TRBJ1-2; TRBD1 matches at 11 bases. This CDR3 contains 12 residues. CDR1 and CDR2 (germline): MDHEN, SYDVKM. Trimming cost V 10 bases and J 4 bases; bases outside gene matches: 2.

Written as DNA, the CDR3 is TGTGCCAGCTCACCCCAAAGGGGGGATGAGCAGTTCTTC. Protein sequence: CASSPQRGDEQFF. This sequence joins TRBV18 and TRBJ2-1; D tentatively reads TRBD1 or TRBD2 (6 bases each). Looked up from germline, CDR1 is KGHSH and CDR2 is LQKENI. V shed 3 bases and J shed 8 bases, with 11 bases lying between them. The CDR3 extends over 13 amino acids.

This clone appeared a few times. This rearrangement joins TRBV6-5 to TRBJ2-7; D remains ambiguous. Trimming took 2 bases from V and 3 from J, leaving 14 bases between them. Germline-derived CDR1 and CDR2 are MNHEY and SVGAGI. CDR3 length: 15 residues. For the CDR3, the DNA is TGTGCCAGCAGTTACGGCTCGCACGGAATCTACGAGCAGTACTTC. It yields the protein CASSYGSHGIYEQYF.

The chain is built from TRBV5-6 and TRBJ1-2, with D possibly TRBD1 on 6 matching bases. There are 15 residues in the CDR3. The V gene lost 4 bases and the J gene lost 4 bases, with 17 bases spanning the gap. CDR1 is SGHDT, CDR2 YYEEEE, per germline. Written as DNA, the CDR3 is TGTGCCAGCAGCCCATATTCGACAGGTACCTATGGCTACACCTTC. This gives the protein CASSPYSTGTYGYTF.

The table lists this clone with a count of one. This chain joins TRBV4-1 and TRBJ1-1, with no clear D. This CDR3 has 17 amino acids. The V gene lost 1 base and the J gene lost 1 base, with 16 bases spanning the gap. Germline V CDR1 and CDR2: MGHRA, YSYEKL. The CDR3 DNA is TGCGCCAGCAGCCAAGTCGGTGCCCGGCAGAAGAACACTGAAGCTTTCTTT. The encoded protein is CASSQVGARQKNTEAFF.

This chain connects TRBV11-2 to TRBJ2-7, with a possible D match to TRBD2 (5 bases). The germline gives CDR1 SGHAT, CDR2 FQNNGV. This CDR3 spans 15 amino acids. Trimming pared 5 bases from V and 5 bases from J, leaving 19 bases between. DNA for the CDR3: TGTGCCAGCAGCGCATCCGGACTCCCACGGGACGAGCAGTACTTC. This translates into CASSASGLPRDEQYF.

This clone came up many times. The chain combines TRBV11-2 with TRBJ1-4; D not resolved. Germline loops: CDR1 SGHAT, CDR2 FQNNGV. The CDR3 has 13 residues. Trimming removed 5 bases from V and 8 bases from J, with 12 bases in between. The CDR3 coding sequence is TGTGCCAGCAGCCCAAAGCAGAAGGAAAAACTGTTTTTT. This codes for CASSPKQKEKLFF.

The gene calls are TRBV7-9 and TRBJ2-1; 10 bases map to TRBD2. This CDR3 comprises 15 residues. The germline V gene has CDR1 SEHNR and CDR2 FQNEAQ (reference sequence). V gave up 5 bases and J gave up 7 bases; unmatched junction bases: 8. The CDR3 nucleotides are TGTGCCAGCAGCATTTCGGGACTAGCGAGAAATGAGCAGTTCTTC. It yields the protein CASSISGLARNEQFF.

The V call is TRBV2, the J call TRBJ2-7; 11 positions agree with TRBD2. Germline V gives CDR1 SNHLY, CDR2 FYNNEI. The CDR3 loop spans 15 amino acids. The junction had 9 bases not matched to a gene; V was cut back by 6 bases and J by 5 bases. CDR3 nucleotide sequence: TGTGCCAGCAGCGGGGTAGCGGGAGGGCCTGACGAGCAGTACTTC. Its protein is CASSGVAGGPDEQYF. Full variable domain (missing parts from reference TRBV2 and TRBJ2-7): EPEVTQTPSHQVTQMGQEVILRCVPISNHLYFYWYRQILGQKVEFLVSFYNNEISEKSEIFDDQFSVERPDGSNFTLKIRSTKLEDSAMYFCASSGVAGGPDEQYFGPGTRLTVT.

V usage is TRBV5-1 and J usage is TRBJ1-5, with D possibly TRBD1 on 5 matching bases. Trimming removed 7 bases from V and 2 bases from J, with 13 bases in between. This CDR3 is 14 amino acids long. CDR1 and CDR2 (germline): SGHRS, YFSETQ. CDR3 bases: TGCGCCAGCGCCCCTGGAGGGGGCAATCAGCCCCAGCATTTT. Amino acid sequence: CASAPGGGNQPQHF.

This clone was observed a handful of times. The genes are TRBV30 and TRBJ1-1; TRBD1 might be the D (6 bases). The germline CDR1 and CDR2 sequences are GTSNPN and SVGIG (reference sequence). The CDR3 sequence is 11 residues long. This CDR3 reads CASQGNTEAFF. The CDR3 nucleotides are TGTGCATCACAGGGGAACACTGAAGCTTTCTTT.

The chain couples TRBV18 to TRBJ2-1; weak D call: TRBD2 (6 bases). The CDR3 consists of 16 residues. Germline-derived CDR1 and CDR2 are KGHSH and LQKENI. V gave up 2 bases and J gave up 5 bases, with 16 bases separating them. The CDR3 DNA sequence: TGTGCCAGCTCACCAGGAGCATGGACTATTAACAATGAGCAGTTCTTC. It specifies CASSPGAWTINNEQFF.

The gene calls are TRBV6-5 and TRBJ1-2; D unclear. CDR3 size: 15 residues. Germline V lookup: CDR1 MNHEY, CDR2 SVGAGI. V was cut by 2 bases and J by 8 bases, with 18 bases left in between. CDR3 sequence: CASSYGQIPIGGYTF. CDR3 DNA sequence: TGTGCCAGCAGTTACGGCCAGATCCCTATTGGAGGCTACACCTTC.

The V and J genes are TRBV29-1 and TRBJ1-1; D is ambiguous. Trimming shortened V by 6 bases and J by 8 bases, and 13 bases separated the two germline ends. Germline loops: CDR1 SQVTM, CDR2 ANQGSEA. The CDR3 sequence is 11 residues long. The chain's CDR3 is CSVTSQWEAFF. The CDR3 DNA is TGCAGCGTCACCTCGCAGTGGGAAGCTTTCTTT.

Remarks on this clone: Other DNA sequences in this sample translate to the same CDR3. The rearrangement joins TRBV5-1 to TRBJ2-1; 7 bases map to TRBD2. V trimming: 2 bases; J trimming: 4 bases; junction bases outside the gene matches: 6. CDR3 length: 15 residues. The germline V gene encodes CDR1 SGHRS and CDR2 YFSETQ. As DNA, the CDR3 is TGCGCCAGCAGCTTTTCTAGCGGTGGATACAATGAGCAGTTCTTC. It codes for CASSFSSGGYNEQFF.